The 3 T cell receptor beta chains below come from one sample, sequenced in a study of blood T cell repertoires in COVID-19. The repertoire was sequenced with immunoSEQ multiplex PCR; TCRdb's copy has only in-frame clones and lacks some. The sample includes about 320,000 clones, 65% to 90% of them seen just once. The sample was peripheral blood. These receptors all stem from a human donor in a cohort sampled during active COVID-19.

This clone was seen more than once but under ten times. The rearrangement joins TRBV4-1 to TRBJ1-1; unclear D gene. This CDR3 spans 14 amino acids. Germline CDR1 and CDR2: MGHRA and YSYEKL. The V and J ends lost 5 bases and 6 bases respectively, with 16 bases between them. CDR3: CASSSPTARSEAFF. The CDR3 DNA reads TGCGCCAGCAGCTCGCCGACCGCGCGGTCTGAAGCTTTCTTT.

This clone was counted between two and nine times. The chain employs TRBV2 and TRBJ1-2, with D uncertain. The CDR3 is made up of 13 amino acids. With 9 bases removed from V and 1 base from J, the gap between germline ends came to 12 bases. Germline V gene sequence: CDR1 SNHLY, CDR2 FYNNEI. The CDR3 bases are TGTGCCAGTCGTTTCAGGATTAACTATGGCTACACCTTC. It yields the protein CASRFRINYGYTF.

V usage is TRBV19 and J usage is TRBJ1-2; 8 nucleotides align to TRBD1. This CDR3 spans 15 amino acids. V lost 3 bases to trimming and J lost 4 bases; unmatched junction nucleotides: 7. Per germline, CDR1 LNHDA and CDR2 SQIVND (reference sequence). CDR3 protein: CASSMGQEGVYGYTF. DNA of the CDR3: TGTGCCAGTAGTATGGGACAGGAAGGGGTCTATGGCTACACCTTC.